Below, one T cell receptor beta chain is given with its context. The antigen remains undetermined. Looked up from germline, CDR1 is LNHDA and CDR2 is SQIVND (reference sequence). The CDR3 is 14 amino acids. Trimming took 4 bases from V and 8 from J; bases not matched to a gene: 8. The data derive from a study of cytomegalovirus exposure and HLA in healthy donors. Study-level findings and limits: A later analysis, which compared TCR beta chains of equal frequency, found the HLA-associated ones more clonally expanded. What a later analysis reportedly showed was that an Asian-associated ancestry cluster had fewer N-insertions than the 666-donor mean. Highly shared variants forming one cluster were likely a sequencing artifact.

Use of 60 Vbeta and 13 Jbeta primers characterized the PCR. Profiled with immunoSEQ multiplex PCR; TCRdb holds only in-frame clones, not every one. Among around 130,000 clones, roughly 82% were seen once, and the ten largest hold 1.5%. This rearrangement joins TRBV19 to TRBJ2-4; TRBD2 matches at 7 bases. The source of this sequence is a woman aged 18-29 years in good health and CMV-seronegative. What was sequenced was PBMCs. CDR3 loop: CASSTRTSRDIQYF. The CDR3 region has the DNA TGTGCCAGTAGTACTCGGACTAGTAGGGACATTCAGTACTTC. Full variable domain (outside the CDR3, taken from reference TRBV19 and TRBJ2-4): DGGITQSPKYLFRKEGQNVTLSCEQNLNHDAMYWYRQDPGQGLRLIYYSQIVNDFQKGDIAEGYSVSREKKESFPLTVTSAQKNPTAFYLCASSTRTSRDIQYFGAGTRLSVL.